These 4 T cell receptor beta chains were sequenced from one sample in a study of CD8+CD57+ T cells in acquired aplastic anemia. CD8+CD57+ cell expansion, shown by flow cytometry, had occurred in the patients selected for sequencing. Both TCR beta VDJ combination and CDR3 sequence profiling were carried out. Genomic DNA was the template for this profiling. TCRdb processed the reads anew with MiXCR; each CDR3 protein has one entry. The profile shows hundreds of thousands of distinct CDR3 sequences, roughly 82% of them singletons. The source material was sorted CD4+, CD8+, or CD8+CD57+ T cells (not recorded which) from PBMCs. Every receptor here comes from a human donor with aplastic anemia.

Note on this clonotype: One end of the junction fails to match germline, which may point to a read error. The V call is TRBV9, the J call TRBJ2-3, with D unclear. The CDR3 has 14 amino acids. CDR1 is SGDLS, CDR2 YYNGEE, per germline. The CDR3 sequence is CASSVYQSPYNEHF. Written as DNA, the CDR3 is TGTGCCAGCAGCGTATACCAGAGCCCCTACAATGAGCATTTT.

The rearrangement joins TRBV2 to TRBJ2-5; tentatively, D is TRBD1 or TRBD2 (5 bases each). The V end was cut by 6 bases, the J end by 14 bases, with 28 bases between. The CDR3 runs to 15 residues. Germline V gene data show CDR1 as SNHLY and CDR2 as FYNNEI. The CDR3 DNA reads TGTGCCAGCAGCAATGGGGACGCGTCTCCAGAGACTTATTACTTC. It yields the protein CASSNGDASPETYYF.

This clonotype was detected only a few times. Germline is not matched at one junction end, which may reflect a read error. This chain uses TRBV7-2 with TRBJ1-2; D is possibly TRBD1 (5 bases). The CDR3 is 10 residues long. Germline V lookup: CDR1 SGHTA, CDR2 FQGNSA. CDR3 bases: TGTGCCAGCAGCTCATCAGGACAATTCTTC. Translating gives CASSSSGQFF.

Remarks on this clonotype: A read error is likely, as this CDR3 ends without the conserved phenylalanine or tryptophan. The DNA is left out, because the CDR3 cannot be placed on it with certainty; the CDR3 is given as TCRdb lists it. This chain links TRBV7-2 with TRBJ2-3. From germline, CDR1 is SGHTA and CDR2 FQGNSA. Termini included, the CDR3 measures 13 amino acids. This CDR3 is CASGVAGTAETHY.